Here is one T cell receptor (beta chain) with its context. Its antigen is unknown. This entry comes from a study of Ad26.COV2.S vaccination and SARS-CoV-2 variants. Study observations and caveats: Quantification of TCR breadth and depth may have yielded underestimates of total T cell responses. Substantial breadth was reportedly displayed by spike-specific CD8+ and CD4+ T cell responses after vaccination. Breadth of non-spike TCRs did not differ between vaccinees and placebo recipients. Greater spike-specific TCR breadth was seen in vaccine recipients than in placebo recipients.

Libraries were prepared by immunoSEQ multiplex PCR; TCRdb keeps only in-frame clonotypes and omits some of them. The table shows about 180,000 clones, with roughly nine tenths occurring only once. V lost 5 bases and J lost 7, with 18 bases in between. The CDR3 has 13 residues. Germline CDR1 reads GTSNPN; CDR2 reads SVGIG (reference sequence). Sequences were derived from peripheral blood, sampled after recovery from COVID-19. The clonotype originates from a human donor who had recovered from COVID-19. V gene TRBV30 combines with J gene TRBJ2-7; D remains unclear. The chain's CDR3 is CAWGRTVESEQYF. The CDR3 coding sequence is TGTGCCTGGGGGCGGACCGTAGAATCGGAGCAGTACTTC.